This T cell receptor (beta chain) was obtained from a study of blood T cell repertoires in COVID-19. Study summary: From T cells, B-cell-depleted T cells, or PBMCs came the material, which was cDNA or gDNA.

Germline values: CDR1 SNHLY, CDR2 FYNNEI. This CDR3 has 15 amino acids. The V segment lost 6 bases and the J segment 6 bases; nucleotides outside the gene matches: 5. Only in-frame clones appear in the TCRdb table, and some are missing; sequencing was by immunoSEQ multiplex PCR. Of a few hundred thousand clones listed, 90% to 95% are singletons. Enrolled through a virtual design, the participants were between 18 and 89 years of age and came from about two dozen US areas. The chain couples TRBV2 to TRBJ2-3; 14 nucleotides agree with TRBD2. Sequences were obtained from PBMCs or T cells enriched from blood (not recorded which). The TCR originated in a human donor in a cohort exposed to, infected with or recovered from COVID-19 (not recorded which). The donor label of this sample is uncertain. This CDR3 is CASRTSGGALDTQYF. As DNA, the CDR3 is TGTGCCAGCAGGACTAGCGGGGGGGCGTTGGATACGCAGTATTTT.